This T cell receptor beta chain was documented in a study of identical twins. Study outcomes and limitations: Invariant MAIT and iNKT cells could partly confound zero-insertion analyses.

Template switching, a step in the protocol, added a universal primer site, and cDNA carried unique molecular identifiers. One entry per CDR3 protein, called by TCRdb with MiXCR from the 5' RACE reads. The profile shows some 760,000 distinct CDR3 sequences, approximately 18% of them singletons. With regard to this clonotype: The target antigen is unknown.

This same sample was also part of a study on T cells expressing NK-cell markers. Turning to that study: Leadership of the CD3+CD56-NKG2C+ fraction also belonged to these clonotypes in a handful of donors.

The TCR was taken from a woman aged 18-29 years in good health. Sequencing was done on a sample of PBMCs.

The CDR3 spells CASSQEGLTSYNEQFF. CDR3 coding DNA: TGTGCCAGCAGCCAAGAGGGTCTAACGTCCTACAATGAGCAGTTCTTC. The gene calls are TRBV14 and TRBJ2-1; D unresolved. The germline V gene has CDR1 SGHDN and CDR2 FVKESK. The CDR3 length is 16 residues. Trimming removed 0 bases from V and 1 base from J, with 10 bases in between.